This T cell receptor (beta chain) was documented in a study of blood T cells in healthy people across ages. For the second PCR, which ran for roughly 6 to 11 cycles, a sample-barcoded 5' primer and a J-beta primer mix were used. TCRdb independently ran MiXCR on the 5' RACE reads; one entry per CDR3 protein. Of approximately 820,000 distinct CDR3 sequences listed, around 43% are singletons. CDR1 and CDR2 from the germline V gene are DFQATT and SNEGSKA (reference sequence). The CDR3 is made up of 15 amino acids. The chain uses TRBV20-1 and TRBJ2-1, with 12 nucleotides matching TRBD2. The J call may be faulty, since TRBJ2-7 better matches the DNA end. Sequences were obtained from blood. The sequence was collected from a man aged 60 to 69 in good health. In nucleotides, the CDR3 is TGCAGTGCTAGTCTAGCGGGGGGGCGATACAATGAGCAGTACTTC. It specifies CSASLAGGRYNEQYF.